The sequence of this T cell receptor (beta chain) was determined in a study of cytomegalovirus exposure and HLA in healthy donors. As for the study in general: The early release's HLA-typed donors yielded about 85 million unique TCRs.

Study-wide points: Further analysis, carried out later, found HLA-associated TCR beta chains more clonally expanded than equally common other chains. In vitro testing confirmed a few CMV-associated chains as specific for CMV antigens. Data from an earlier analysis indicated that most TCR beta V segments were productive either about 90% or about 30% of the time.

As for this clone: What it recognizes is unknown.

CDR1 and CDR2 (germline): MDHEN, SYDVKM. The CDR3 runs to 15 residues. V dropped 3 bases and J dropped 3 bases, with 14 bases sitting between them. It was with 60 Vbeta and 13 Jbeta primers that the PCR ran. Libraries were prepared by immunoSEQ multiplex PCR; TCRdb keeps only in-frame clonotypes and omits some of them. The repertoire holds around 130,000 clones, 75% to 90% seen once, with approximately 2% in the top ten. Sequencing input: PBMCs. The J gene is TRBJ1-2, the V gene TRBV28; possible D gene TRBD1, 6 bases. The clonotype comes from a man aged 40-49 years in good health and CMV-seronegative. In DNA form, the CDR3 reads TGTGCCAGCAGTTTGGCCGCCACAGGGTACTATGGCTACACCTTC. This encodes CASSLAATGYYGYTF.